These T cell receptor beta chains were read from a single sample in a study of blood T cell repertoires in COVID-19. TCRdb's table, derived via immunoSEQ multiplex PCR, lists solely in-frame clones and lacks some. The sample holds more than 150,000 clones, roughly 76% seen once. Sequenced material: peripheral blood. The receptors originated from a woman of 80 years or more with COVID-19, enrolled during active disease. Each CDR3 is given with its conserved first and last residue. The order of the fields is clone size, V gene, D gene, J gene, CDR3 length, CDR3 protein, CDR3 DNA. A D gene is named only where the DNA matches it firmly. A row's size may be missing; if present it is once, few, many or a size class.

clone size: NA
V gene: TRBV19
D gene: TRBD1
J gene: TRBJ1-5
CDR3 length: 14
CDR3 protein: CASQRYTGDQPQHF
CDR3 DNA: TGTGCCAGTCAACGATATACAGGGGATCAGCCCCAGCATTTT

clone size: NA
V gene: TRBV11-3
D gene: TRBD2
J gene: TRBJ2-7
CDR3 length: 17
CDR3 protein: CASSLVGEGLAGDEQYF
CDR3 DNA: TGTGCCAGCAGCTTAGTAGGAGAGGGACTAGCGGGAGACGAGCAGTACTTC

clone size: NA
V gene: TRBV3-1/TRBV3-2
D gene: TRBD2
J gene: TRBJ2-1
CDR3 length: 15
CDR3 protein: CASSQQAGGNYEQFF
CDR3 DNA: TGTGCCAGCAGCCAACAAGCGGGAGGTAACTATGAGCAGTTCTTC

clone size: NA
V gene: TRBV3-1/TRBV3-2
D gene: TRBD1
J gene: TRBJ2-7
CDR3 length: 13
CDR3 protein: CASSRTGSGEQYF
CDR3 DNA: TGTGCCAGCAGCAGGACAGGGTCCGGCGAGCAGTACTTC

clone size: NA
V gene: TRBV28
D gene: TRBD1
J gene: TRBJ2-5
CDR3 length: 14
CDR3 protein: CASRSAGGGGTQYF
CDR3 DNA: TGTGCCAGCAGGTCCGCAGGGGGCGGTGGGACCCAGTACTTC

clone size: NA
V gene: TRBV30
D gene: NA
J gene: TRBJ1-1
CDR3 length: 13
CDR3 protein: CAWGQISNTEAFF
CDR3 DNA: TGTGCCTGGGGACAGATCAGTAACACTGAAGCTTTCTTT

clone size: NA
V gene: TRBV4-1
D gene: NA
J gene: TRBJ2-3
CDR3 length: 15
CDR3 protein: CASSQDTGVGDTQYF
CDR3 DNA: TGCGCCAGCAGCCAAGATACGGGAGTGGGAGATACGCAGTATTTT

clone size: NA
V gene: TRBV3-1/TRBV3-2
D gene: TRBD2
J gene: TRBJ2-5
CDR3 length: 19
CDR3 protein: CARVKIVLPGGGAGETQYF
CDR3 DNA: TGTGCCAGGGTAAAGATAGTCCTCCCTGGCGGGGGGGCGGGGGAGACCCAGTACTTC

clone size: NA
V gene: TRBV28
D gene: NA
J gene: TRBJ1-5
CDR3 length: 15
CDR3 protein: CASSFASLSNQPQHF
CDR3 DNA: TGTGCCAGCAGTTTCGCCAGTCTTAGCAATCAGCCCCAGCATTTT

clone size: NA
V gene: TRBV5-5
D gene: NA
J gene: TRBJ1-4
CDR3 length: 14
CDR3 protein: CASSVQERNEKLFF
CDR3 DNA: TGTGCCAGCAGCGTACAGGAAAGGAATGAAAAACTGTTTTTT

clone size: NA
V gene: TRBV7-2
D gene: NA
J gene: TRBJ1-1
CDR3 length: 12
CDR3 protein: CASSLRRAEAFF
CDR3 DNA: TGTGCCAGCAGCTTAAGGCGGGCTGAAGCTTTCTTT

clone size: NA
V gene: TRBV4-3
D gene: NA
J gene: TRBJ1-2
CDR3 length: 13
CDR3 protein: CASSLRGYYGYTF
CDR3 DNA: TGCGCCAGCAGCCTTCGAGGGTACTATGGCTACACCTTC

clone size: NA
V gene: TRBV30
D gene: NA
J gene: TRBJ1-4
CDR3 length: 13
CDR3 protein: CAWSVGGAEKLFF
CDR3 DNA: TGTGCCTGGAGTGTGGGAGGGGCTGAAAAACTGTTTTTT

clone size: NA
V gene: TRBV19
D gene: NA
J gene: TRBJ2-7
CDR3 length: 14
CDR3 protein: CASSSGREVLEQYF
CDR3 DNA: TGTGCCAGTAGTTCGGGCAGGGAGGTTCTCGAGCAGTACTTC

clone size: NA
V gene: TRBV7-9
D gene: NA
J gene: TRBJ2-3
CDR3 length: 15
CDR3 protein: CASSSMNGETDTQYF
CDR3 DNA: TGTGCCAGCAGCTCCATGAACGGGGAGACAGATACGCAGTATTTT

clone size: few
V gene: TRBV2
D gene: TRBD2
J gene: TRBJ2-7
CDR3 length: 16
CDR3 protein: CASSLMGLAGVHEQYF
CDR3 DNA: TGTGCCAGCAGTTTGATGGGACTAGCGGGAGTACACGAGCAGTACTTC

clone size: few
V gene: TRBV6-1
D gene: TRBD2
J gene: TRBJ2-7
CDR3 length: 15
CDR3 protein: CASSDPPSGLYEQYF
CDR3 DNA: TGTGCCAGCAGTGATCCCCCTAGCGGCCTCTACGAGCAGTACTTC

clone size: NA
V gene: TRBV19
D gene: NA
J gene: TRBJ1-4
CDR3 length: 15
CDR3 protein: CASSLRGGGNEKLFF
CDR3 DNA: TGTGCCAGCAGTTTACGAGGAGGCGGCAATGAAAAACTGTTTTTT

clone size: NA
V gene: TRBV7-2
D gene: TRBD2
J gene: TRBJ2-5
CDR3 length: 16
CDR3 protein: CASGSPSGGFRETQYF
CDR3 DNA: TGTGCCAGCGGAAGCCCTAGCGGCGGGTTTAGAGAGACCCAGTACTTC

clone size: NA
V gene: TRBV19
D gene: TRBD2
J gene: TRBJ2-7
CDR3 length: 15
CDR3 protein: CASSIPSGSFYEQYF
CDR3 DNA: TGTGCCAGTAGTATCCCCAGCGGGAGCTTCTACGAGCAGTACTTC

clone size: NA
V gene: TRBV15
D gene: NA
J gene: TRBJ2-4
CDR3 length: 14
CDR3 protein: CATYGIGAKNIQYF
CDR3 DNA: TGTGCCACCTACGGGATAGGAGCCAAAAACATTCAGTACTTC

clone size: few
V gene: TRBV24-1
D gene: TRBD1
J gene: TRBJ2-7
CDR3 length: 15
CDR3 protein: CATSDSTGGYHEQYF
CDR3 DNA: TGTGCCACCAGTGATTCGACAGGGGGCTACCACGAGCAGTACTTC

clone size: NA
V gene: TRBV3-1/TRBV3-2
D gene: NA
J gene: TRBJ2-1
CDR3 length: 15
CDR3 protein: CASSQHGEAKNEQFF
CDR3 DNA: TGTGCCAGCAGCCAACACGGGGAGGCGAAAAATGAGCAGTTCTTC

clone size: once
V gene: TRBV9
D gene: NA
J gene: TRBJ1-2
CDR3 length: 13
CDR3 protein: CASSSSRPYGYTF
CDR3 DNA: TGTGCCAGCAGCTCTAGCCGGCCCTATGGCTACACCTTC

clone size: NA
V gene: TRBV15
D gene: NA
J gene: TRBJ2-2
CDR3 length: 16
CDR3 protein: CATSRGAGARIGELFF
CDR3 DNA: TGTGCCACCAGCAGGGGGGCAGGGGCGAGAATCGGGGAGCTGTTTTTT

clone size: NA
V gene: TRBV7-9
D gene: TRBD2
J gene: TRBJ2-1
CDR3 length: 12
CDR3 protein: CAAGGQGNEQFF
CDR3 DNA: TGTGCCGCGGGAGGGCAGGGCAATGAGCAGTTCTTC

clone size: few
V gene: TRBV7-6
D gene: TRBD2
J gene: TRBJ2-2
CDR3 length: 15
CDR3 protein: CASSLYASGRAELFF
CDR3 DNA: TGTGCCAGCAGCTTATATGCTAGCGGGAGGGCGGAGCTGTTTTTT